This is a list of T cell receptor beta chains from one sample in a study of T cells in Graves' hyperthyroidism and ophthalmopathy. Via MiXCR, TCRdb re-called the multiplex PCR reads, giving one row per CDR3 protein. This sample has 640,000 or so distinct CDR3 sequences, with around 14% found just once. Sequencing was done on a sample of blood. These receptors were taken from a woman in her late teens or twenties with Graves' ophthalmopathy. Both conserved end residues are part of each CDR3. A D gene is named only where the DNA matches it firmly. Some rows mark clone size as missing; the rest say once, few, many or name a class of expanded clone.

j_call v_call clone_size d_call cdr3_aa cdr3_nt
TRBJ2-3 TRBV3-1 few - CASSQARGTQYF TGTGCCAGCAGCCAAGCCCGGGGTACGCAGTATTTT
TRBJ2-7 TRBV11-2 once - CASSQKVPYEQYF TGCGCCAGCAGCCAAAAGGTACCCTACGAGCAGTACTTC
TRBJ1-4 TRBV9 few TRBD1 CASTRTGDGHEKLFF TGTGCCAGCACCAGGACAGGGGACGGGCATGAAAAACTGTTTTTT
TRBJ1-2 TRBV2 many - CASTYLEGALDYGYTF TGTGCCAGCACCTACCTCGAAGGGGCCTTAGACTATGGCTACACCTTC
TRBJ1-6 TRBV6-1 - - CAARRDGSYNSPLHF TGTGCCGCCCGGCGTGATGGCTCCTATAATTCACCCCTCCACTTT
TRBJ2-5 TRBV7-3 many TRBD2 CASSLRGGPETQYF TGTGCCAGCAGCTTAAGGGGGGGTCCAGAGACCCAGTACTTC
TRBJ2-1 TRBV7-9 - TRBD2 CASSSDLGLAGGGEQFF TGTGCCAGCAGCTCGGACCTCGGACTAGCGGGGGGGGGGGAGCAGTTCTTC
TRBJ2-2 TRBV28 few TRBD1 CASRLTGGYTGELFF TGTGCCAGCAGACTGACAGGGGGCTACACCGGGGAGCTGTTTTTT
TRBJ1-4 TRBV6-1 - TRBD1 CASSPGQGGGKLFF TGTGCCAGCAGTCCTGGACAGGGGGGCGGAAAACTGTTTTTT
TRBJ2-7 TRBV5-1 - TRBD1 CASSSLGQGSYEQYF TGCGCCAGCAGCTCTTTAGGACAGGGCTCCTACGAGCAGTACTTC
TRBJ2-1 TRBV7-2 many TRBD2 CASSQIAGAYNEQFF TGTGCCAGCAGCCAAATAGCGGGAGCCTACAATGAGCAGTTCTTC
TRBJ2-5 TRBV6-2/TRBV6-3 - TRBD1 CASRTFAGTGPSETQYF TGTGCCAGCAGGACATTTGCAGGGACAGGGCCATCGGAGACCCAGTACTTC
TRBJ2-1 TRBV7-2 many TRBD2 CASSQPPSGEQFF TGTGCCAGCAGCCAACCGCCTAGCGGCGAGCAGTTCTTC
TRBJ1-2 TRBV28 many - CASSLYPGPYTF TGTGCCAGCAGTTTATACCCAGGGCCCTACACCTTC
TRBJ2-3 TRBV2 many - CASSAQGWGYGGQYF TGTGCCAGCAGTGCCCAGGGATGGGGATATGGTGGGCAGTATTTT
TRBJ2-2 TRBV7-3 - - CASSLNGIDGELFF TGTGCCAGCAGCTTAAACGGGATTGACGGGGAGCTGTTTTTT
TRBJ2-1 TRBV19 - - CASIDAQGPNEQFF TGTGCCAGTATCGATGCACAGGGCCCCAATGAGCAGTTCTTC
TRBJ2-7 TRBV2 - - CASSGWTSRNYEQYF TGTGCCAGCAGTGGCTGGACATCCCGGAACTACGAGCAGTACTTC
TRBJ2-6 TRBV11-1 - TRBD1 CASRRGTGRSSGANVLTF TGTGCCAGCAGACGTGGGACAGGGCGAAGCTCTGGGGCCAACGTCCTGACTTTC
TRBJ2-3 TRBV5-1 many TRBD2 CASSSWTSGRTDTQYF TGCGCCAGCAGCTCGTGGACTAGCGGGAGAACAGATACGCAGTATTTT
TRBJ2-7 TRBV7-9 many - CASSLDRVSYEQYF TGTGCCAGCAGCTTAGACAGGGTGAGCTACGAGCAGTACTTC
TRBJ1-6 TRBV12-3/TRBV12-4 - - CACSRVRQSLFLPANYNSPLHF TGTGCCTGCAGTCGGGTTCGACAGAGCTTGTTTCTCCCAGCCAACTATAATTCACCCCTCCACTTT
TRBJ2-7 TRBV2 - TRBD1 CASREPGQGYEQYF TGTGCCAGCAGGGAACCGGGACAGGGCTACGAGCAGTACTTC
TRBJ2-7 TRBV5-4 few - CASSSGAAALYEQYF TGTGCCAGCAGCTCAGGGGCCGCTGCCCTCTACGAGCAGTACTTC
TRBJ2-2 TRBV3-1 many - CASSSGAGELFF TGTGCCAGCAGCTCCGGGGCCGGGGAGCTGTTTTTT
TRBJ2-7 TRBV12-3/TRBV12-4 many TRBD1 CASSLGIQGIIVTYEQYF TGTGCCAGCAGTTTGGGTATACAGGGGATAATAGTGACCTACGAGCAGTACTTC
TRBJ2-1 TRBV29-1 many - CSVNVLNRGNEQFF TGCAGCGTTAACGTTCTAAACAGAGGGAATGAGCAGTTCTTC
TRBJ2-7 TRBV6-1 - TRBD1 CASSARQGNYEQYF TGTGCCAGCAGTGCCCGACAGGGTAACTACGAGCAGTACTTC
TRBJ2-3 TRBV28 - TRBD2 CASSHLAGLGTDTQYF TGTGCCAGCAGCCACCTAGCGGGACTAGGCACAGATACGCAGTATTTT
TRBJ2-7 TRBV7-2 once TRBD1 CASSPIPGRGRYEQYF TGTGCCAGCAGTCCAATTCCGGGCAGGGGGAGATACGAGCAGTACTTC
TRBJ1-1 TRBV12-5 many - CASVRGQTNTEAFF TGTGCTAGTGTACGAGGACAAACGAACACTGAAGCTTTCTTT
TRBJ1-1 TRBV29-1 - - CSVGLGYTEAFF TGCAGCGTTGGACTGGGGTACACTGAAGCTTTCTTT
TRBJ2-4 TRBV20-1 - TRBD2 CSASLMGTSGKNIQYF TGCAGTGCTAGCCTTATGGGGACTAGCGGGAAAAACATTCAGTACTTC
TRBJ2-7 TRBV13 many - CASSLVANEQYF TGTGCCAGCAGCTTAGTAGCAAACGAGCAGTACTTC
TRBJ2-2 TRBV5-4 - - CASSRDVKTGELFF TGCGCCAGCAGTCGGGACGTGAAGACCGGGGAGCTGTTTTTT
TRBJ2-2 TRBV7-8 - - CASSFRGLRVAGELFF TGTGCCAGCAGCTTTAGGGGTCTACGGGTCGCCGGGGAGCTGTTTTTT
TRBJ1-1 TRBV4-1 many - CASSQDRTVTEAFF TGCGCCAGCAGCCAAGATAGGACAGTCACTGAAGCTTTCTTT
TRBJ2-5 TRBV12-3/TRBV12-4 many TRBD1 CASSKGTVGETQYF TGTGCCAGCAGCAAGGGGACAGTAGGAGAGACCCAGTACTTC
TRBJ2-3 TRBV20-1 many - CSARYQGGTDTQYF TGCAGTGCTAGGTACCAGGGTGGAACAGATACGCAGTATTTT
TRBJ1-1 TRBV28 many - CASSLQSTEAFF TGTGCCAGCAGTTTACAGTCTACTGAAGCTTTCTTT